The 20 T cell receptor beta chains below all came from one sample that was sequenced in a study of blood T cell repertoires in COVID-19. The protocol was immunoSEQ multiplex PCR, while the TCRdb copy is restricted to in-frame clones and leaves out a portion. The sample shows about 180,000 clones, 88% of them seen only once. Sequencing was carried out using peripheral blood. The receptor source for this set is a woman aged 25 to 39 with acute or convalescent COVID-19.

V and J are TRBV7-2 and TRBJ2-3, with a weak D call TRBD2 (5 bases). The length of the CDR3 is 14 residues. V was trimmed by 1 base and J by 4 bases, leaving 9 bases between them. Germline V gives CDR1 SGHTA, CDR2 FQGNSA. CDR3 coding DNA: TGTGCCAGCAGCTTAGAGGGAGAGTCAGATACGCAGTATTTT. It codes for CASSLEGESDTQYF.

The gene calls are TRBV27 and TRBJ2-7, with D hard to call. This CDR3 region has 12 residues. The germline V gene has CDR1 MNHEY and CDR2 SMNVEV (reference sequence). Trimming stripped 2 bases from V and 3 bases from J, with 5 bases between. The CDR3, as DNA: TGTGCCAGCAGTTTACGAGGCTACGAGCAGTACTTC. It is translated as CASSLRGYEQYF.

The V gene is TRBV19, the J gene TRBJ1-5; D gene ambiguous. The germline CDR1 and CDR2 sequences are LNHDA and SQIVND (reference sequence). The CDR3 extends over 13 amino acids. Trimming removed 3 bases from V and 9 bases from J, with 12 bases in between. The DNA for the CDR3 is TGTGCCAGTAGTATGTGGGGAGCGGGGCCCCAGCATTTT. Protein sequence: CASSMWGAGPQHF.

The chain uses TRBV5-4 and TRBJ2-2, with D possibly matching TRBD2 (6 bases). The V end was cut by 4 bases, the J end by 3 bases, with 16 bases between. The CDR3 is made up of 16 amino acids. Per the germline V gene, CDR1 is SGHNT and CDR2 is YYREEE (reference sequence). The CDR3 bases are TGTGCCAGCAGCACGGCCGGGGGAGAGGACACCGGGGAGCTGTTTTTT. Translating it yields CASSTAGGEDTGELFF.

The J gene is TRBJ2-5, the V gene TRBV24-1; D is perhaps TRBD2 (6 bases). Trimming took 3 bases from V and 4 from J, leaving 8 bases between them. The CDR3 covers 13 residues. CDR1 is KGHDR and CDR2 is SFDVKD in the germline V gene. CDR3 nucleotides: TGTGCCACCAGTGATGGGCGGGGAGAGACCCAGTACTTC. Translation gives CATSDGRGETQYF.

The chain joins TRBV2 to TRBJ2-5, with D tentatively TRBD2 (7 bases). V lost 4 bases and J 4 bases, leaving 16 bases between the germline ends. The CDR3 spans 15 residues. CDR1 and CDR2 from the germline V gene are SNHLY and FYNNEI. The CDR3 region is CASSARLGGPETQYF. CDR3 in DNA: TGTGCCAGCAGTGCCCGTTTGGGGGGGCCAGAGACCCAGTACTTC. Drawing the rest from reference TRBV2 and TRBJ2-5, the complete variable domain is EPEVTQTPSHQVTQMGQEVILRCVPISNHLYFYWYRQILGQKVEFLVSFYNNEISEKSEIFDDQFSVERPDGSNFTLKIRSTKLEDSAMYFCASSARLGGPETQYFGPGTRLLVL.

The chain carries TRBV28 and TRBJ1-5; TRBD1 matches 9 bases. Germline V gene lookup returns CDR1 MDHEN and CDR2 SYDVKM. Losses at the gene ends were 6 bases for V and 2 bases for J; bases not matched to a gene: 5. The CDR3 has 15 amino acids. The DNA of the CDR3 is TGTGCCAGCAGAACAGGGGGCGCAGGCAATCAGCCCCAGCATTTT. Its translation: CASRTGGAGNQPQHF.

The chain is built from TRBV5-1 and TRBJ2-1; 7 nucleotides align to TRBD2. Germline CDR1 reads SGHRS; CDR2 reads YFSETQ. The CDR3 totals 16 residues. The ends lost 7 bases at V and 0 bases at J; junction bases unmatched: 10. The DNA for the CDR3 is TGCGCCAGCCAGCGAGGGACTAATCCCTCCTACAATGAGCAGTTCTTC. Translated, it gives CASQRGTNPSYNEQFF.

This rearrangement joins TRBV28 to TRBJ1-2; a weak D match, TRBD1 (5 bases). The ends were cut back, 1 base at V and 4 bases at J, with 7 bases in the middle. This CDR3 is 13 amino acids long. Germline V CDR1 and CDR2: MDHEN, SYDVKM. The CDR3, as DNA: TGTGCCAGCAGTTTATCGGGGGTCTATGGCTACACCTTC. Translated: CASSLSGVYGYTF.

This clone was picked up many times. The genes are TRBV7-9 and TRBJ2-3; a possible D gene is TRBD2 (5 bases). The CDR3 length is 13 residues. Germline CDR1 and CDR2: SEHNR and FQNEAQ (reference sequence). Trimming took 8 bases from V and 4 from J, leaving 13 bases between them. The CDR3 spells CASVGRASDTQYF. CDR3 bases: TGTGCCAGCGTTGGGAGAGCCTCAGATACGCAGTATTTT.

This sequence joins TRBV5-1 and TRBJ1-2, with D possibly being TRBD1 (5 bases). Germline V gene data show CDR1 as SGHRS and CDR2 as YFSETQ. This CDR3 has 12 amino acids. V was pared by 0 bases and J by 10 bases, with 10 bases between. CDR3 residues: CASSLAGGDYTF. The CDR3 DNA is TGCGCCAGCAGCTTGGCCGGGGGAGACTACACCTTC.

CDR3 region: CSVGQGGQFF. As DNA, the CDR3 is TGCAGCGTCGGACAGGGAGGGCAGTTCTTC. The gene calls are TRBV29-1 and TRBJ2-1, with 8 bases matching TRBD1. Germline CDR1 reads SQVTM; CDR2 reads ANQGSEA. CDR3 length: 10 residues. The junction had 4 bases not matched to a gene; V was cut back by 6 bases and J by 12 bases.

This clone was found once. The chain carries TRBV7-2 and TRBJ1-1, with 7 bases that match TRBD1. Germline trimming cut 5 bases from V and 10 bases from J; bases unmatched to any gene: 10. Looked up from germline, CDR1 is SGHTA and CDR2 is FQGNSA. This CDR3 is 13 amino acids long. The CDR3 DNA sequence: TGTGCCAGCAGCATTCGACAGGGAGGAACAGCTTTCTTT. Amino acid sequence: CASSIRQGGTAFF.

The chain is built from TRBV7-9 and TRBJ1-4; 8 nucleotides agree with TRBD1. Trimming took 2 bases from V and 8 from J; bases not matched to a gene: 7. The CDR3 covers 15 residues. Per germline, CDR1 SEHNR and CDR2 FQNEAQ (reference sequence). The chain's CDR3 is CASSLFRGQIEKLFF. The DNA of the CDR3 is TGTGCCAGCAGCTTATTCAGGGGGCAGATCGAAAAACTGTTTTTT.

CDR3 nucleotide sequence: TGTGCCAGCAGTTACCGGCTAGCGGGAGTCGAGACCCAGTACTTC. Its protein is CASSYRLAGVETQYF. The chain carries TRBV6-6 and TRBJ2-5; 10 bases are shared with TRBD2. Trimming removed 2 bases from V and 5 bases from J; junction bases left unmatched: 5. The CDR3 runs to 15 residues. The V gene's germline CDR1 is MNHNY and CDR2 SVGAGI (reference sequence).

V and J are TRBV9 and TRBJ1-6; 8 nucleotides agree with TRBD1. The CDR3 is 16 amino acids. From germline, CDR1 is SGDLS and CDR2 YYNGEE. V lost 4 bases and J lost 6; bases outside the gene matches: 9. This CDR3 reads CASSPQGAGGNSPLHF. The CDR3 DNA sequence: TGTGCCAGCAGCCCTCAGGGGGCAGGGGGTAATTCACCCCTCCACTTT.

V and J are TRBV28 and TRBJ2-5; D possibly corresponds to TRBD1 (6 bases). Germline V gene lookup returns CDR1 MDHEN and CDR2 SYDVKM. This CDR3 comprises 13 residues. V was cut by 6 bases and J by 4 bases, with 12 bases left in between. The CDR3 region is CASSLQGLETQYF. As DNA, the CDR3 is TGTGCCAGCAGCTTACAGGGCTTAGAGACCCAGTACTTC.

The chain recombines TRBV4-1 with TRBJ2-1; tentatively, D is TRBD1 (5 bases). CDR1 and CDR2 (germline): MGHRA, YSYEKL. The CDR3 consists of 13 residues. Trimming shortened V by 4 bases and J by 11 bases, and 15 bases separated the two germline ends. The CDR3 DNA follows: TGCGCCAGCAGCCTTGAAGGGGTGGCCAAGCAGTTCTTC. It is translated as CASSLEGVAKQFF.

The chain recombines TRBV3-1 (or the pseudogene TRBV3-2) with TRBJ1-2; TRBD1 matches at 7 bases. J lost 8 bases, V lost 4 bases, and 4 bases had no gene match. Per germline, CDR1 LGHDT and CDR2 YNNKEL (reference sequence). This CDR3 region has 12 residues. The CDR3 here is CASSPTGYGYTF. The CDR3 coding sequence is TGTGCCAGCAGCCCGACAGGGTACGGCTACACCTTC.

This clone was counted a single time. V is TRBV14 and J is TRBJ2-1; TRBD2 agrees at 8 bases. CDR3 length: 13 amino acids. With 4 bases clipped from V and 13 bases from J, the junction kept 9 bases outside the gene matches. CDR1 and CDR2 (germline): SGHDN, FVKESK. In nucleotides, the CDR3 is TGTGCCAGCAGCCTTGTTAGCGGGGCGTTACAGTTCTTC. This sequence encodes CASSLVSGALQFF.